A selection of T cell receptor beta chains follows, all from one sample in a study of blood T cell repertoires in COVID-19. This table comes from immunoSEQ multiplex PCR, and its TCRdb copy is limited to in-frame clones, with some not included. The sample carries 180,000 or so clones, around four fifths recorded once. Source material: PBMCs or T cells enriched from blood (not recorded which). These receptors were obtained from a woman aged 45 to 65 who had recovered from COVID-19. Each CDR3 is given with its conserved first and last residue. D genes are given only for firm matches. Not every row has a clone size; where given, it reads once, few, many or a size class.

d_call: NA; clone_size: NA; j_call: TRBJ1-5; v_call: TRBV28; cdr3_nt: TGTGCCAGCAGTTTCCGCTCGGGGGGTGGAGGCAATCAGCCCCAGCATTTT; cdr3_aa: CASSFRSGGGGNQPQHF
d_call: NA; clone_size: NA; j_call: TRBJ2-3; v_call: TRBV6-5; cdr3_nt: TGTGCCAGCAGCCGCGGTCGGGAAGGGACAGATACGCAGTATTTT; cdr3_aa: CASSRGREGTDTQYF
d_call: TRBD1; clone_size: NA; j_call: TRBJ1-1; v_call: TRBV6-5; cdr3_nt: TGTGCCAGCAGCCTTTTAGACAGGGCGACTGAAGCTTTCTTT; cdr3_aa: CASSLLDRATEAFF
d_call: TRBD1; clone_size: few; j_call: TRBJ1-2; v_call: TRBV5-4; cdr3_nt: TGTGCCAGCAGCCCCGGGACAGGCTATGGCTACACCTTC; cdr3_aa: CASSPGTGYGYTF
d_call: NA; clone_size: NA; j_call: TRBJ2-5; v_call: TRBV7-2; cdr3_nt: TGTGCCAGCAGCCCCAGACAGGAAGAGACCCAGTACTTC; cdr3_aa: CASSPRQEETQYF
d_call: TRBD2; clone_size: NA; j_call: TRBJ2-5; v_call: TRBV5-4; cdr3_nt: TGTGCCAGCAGTGTACAGCGGGGGGGCGGAGAGACCCAGTACTTC; cdr3_aa: CASSVQRGGGETQYF
d_call: NA; clone_size: NA; j_call: TRBJ2-2; v_call: TRBV25-1; cdr3_nt: TGTGCCAGCAGGGGGGGGTTAGGACAGACTAACACCGGGGAGCTGTTTTTT; cdr3_aa: CASRGGLGQTNTGELFF
d_call: NA; clone_size: NA; j_call: TRBJ1-2; v_call: TRBV19; cdr3_nt: TGTGCCAGTAGTATAAATTGGGAGGGAAGCTACACCTTC; cdr3_aa: CASSINWEGSYTF
d_call: NA; clone_size: NA; j_call: TRBJ2-3; v_call: TRBV5-1; cdr3_nt: TGCGCCAGCAGCTTGGAACTAGTCCCAGATACGCAGTATTTT; cdr3_aa: CASSLELVPDTQYF
d_call: NA; clone_size: NA; j_call: TRBJ2-5; v_call: TRBV5-5; cdr3_nt: TGTGCCAGCAGCTTGGGGGGAGTTGAAGAGACCCAGTACTTC; cdr3_aa: CASSLGGVEETQYF
d_call: NA; clone_size: once; j_call: TRBJ2-2; v_call: TRBV7-9; cdr3_nt: TGTGCCAGCAGCCGTCGGGGGGCGGACGGGGAGCTGTTTTTT; cdr3_aa: CASSRRGADGELFF
d_call: NA; clone_size: once; j_call: TRBJ1-1; v_call: TRBV5-1; cdr3_nt: TGCGCCACCCATCCGGGGGGCGTAGGCACTGAAGCTTTCTTT; cdr3_aa: CATHPGGVGTEAFF
d_call: NA; clone_size: NA; j_call: TRBJ1-5; v_call: TRBV4-3; cdr3_nt: TGCGCCAGCAGCCAAGATCGGGCGGACAACCAGCCCCAGCATTTT; cdr3_aa: CASSQDRADNQPQHF
d_call: TRBD2; clone_size: NA; j_call: TRBJ2-1; v_call: TRBV4-1; cdr3_nt: TGCGCCAGCAGCCTGTCCGGGACTAGCGGCTACAATGAGCAGTTCTTC; cdr3_aa: CASSLSGTSGYNEQFF